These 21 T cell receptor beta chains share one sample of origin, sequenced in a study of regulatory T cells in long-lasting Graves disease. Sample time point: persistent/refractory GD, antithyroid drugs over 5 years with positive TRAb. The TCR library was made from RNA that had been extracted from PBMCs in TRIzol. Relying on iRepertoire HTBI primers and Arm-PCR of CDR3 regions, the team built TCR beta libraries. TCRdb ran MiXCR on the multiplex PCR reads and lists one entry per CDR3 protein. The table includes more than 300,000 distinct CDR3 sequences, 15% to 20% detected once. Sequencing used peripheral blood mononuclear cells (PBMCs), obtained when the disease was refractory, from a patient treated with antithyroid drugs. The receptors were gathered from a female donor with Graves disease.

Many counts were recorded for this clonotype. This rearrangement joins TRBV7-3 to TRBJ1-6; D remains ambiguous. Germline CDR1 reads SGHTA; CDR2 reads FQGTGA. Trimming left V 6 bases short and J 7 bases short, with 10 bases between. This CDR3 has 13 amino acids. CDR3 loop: CASSLNGNSPLHF. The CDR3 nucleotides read TGTGCCAGCAGTCTAAACGGAAATTCACCCCTCCACTTT.

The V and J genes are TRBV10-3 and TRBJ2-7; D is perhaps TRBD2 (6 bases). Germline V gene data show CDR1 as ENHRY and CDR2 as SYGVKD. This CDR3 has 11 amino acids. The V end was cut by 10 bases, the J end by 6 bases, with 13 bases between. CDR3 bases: TGTGCCACCCGGGACTCCGCCGAGCAGTACTTC. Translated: CATRDSAEQYF.

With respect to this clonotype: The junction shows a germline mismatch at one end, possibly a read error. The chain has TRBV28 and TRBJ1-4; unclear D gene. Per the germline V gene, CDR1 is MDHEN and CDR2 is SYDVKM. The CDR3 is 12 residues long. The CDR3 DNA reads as TGTGCCAGCAAGGGAGGGTTGGAAAACCTGTTTTTC. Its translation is CASKGGLENLFF.

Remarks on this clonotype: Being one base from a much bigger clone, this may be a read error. The CDR3 sequence is CASNFYGHTF. CDR3 nucleotide sequence: TGTGCCAGTAATTTCTATGGCCACACCTTC. This sequence joins TRBV19 and TRBJ1-2; D unclear. The length of the CDR3 is 10 residues. CDR1 is LNHDA, CDR2 SQIVND, per germline (reference sequence).

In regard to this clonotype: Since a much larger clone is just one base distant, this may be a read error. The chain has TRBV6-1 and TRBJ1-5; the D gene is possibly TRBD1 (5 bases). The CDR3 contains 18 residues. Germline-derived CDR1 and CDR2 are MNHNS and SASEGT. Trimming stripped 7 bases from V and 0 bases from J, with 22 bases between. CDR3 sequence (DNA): TGTGCCAGCACCTACGGTGAGGGACGGGCTTATAGCAATCAGCCCCAGCATTTT. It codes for CASTYGEGRAYSNQPQHF.

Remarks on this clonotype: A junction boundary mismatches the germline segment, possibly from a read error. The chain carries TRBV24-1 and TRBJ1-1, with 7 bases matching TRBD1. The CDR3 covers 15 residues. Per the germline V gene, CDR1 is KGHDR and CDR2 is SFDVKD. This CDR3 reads CVTSGNRGHNTEAFF. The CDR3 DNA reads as TGTGTCACCAGTGGAAACAGGGGCCACAACACTGAAGCTTTCTTT.

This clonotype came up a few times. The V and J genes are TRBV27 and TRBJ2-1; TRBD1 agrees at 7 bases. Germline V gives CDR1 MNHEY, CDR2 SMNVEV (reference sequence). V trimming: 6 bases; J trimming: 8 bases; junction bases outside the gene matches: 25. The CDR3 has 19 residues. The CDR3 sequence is CASSPRSAVYRGLGDEQFF. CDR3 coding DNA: TGTGCCAGCAGCCCCCGTAGCGCTGTGTATAGGGGGCTAGGTGATGAGCAGTTCTTC.

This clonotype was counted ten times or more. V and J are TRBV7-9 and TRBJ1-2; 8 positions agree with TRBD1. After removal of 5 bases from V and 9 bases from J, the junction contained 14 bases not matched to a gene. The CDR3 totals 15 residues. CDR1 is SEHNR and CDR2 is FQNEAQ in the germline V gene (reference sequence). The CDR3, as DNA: TGTGCCAGCAGCGCGATGGACAGGGACGCTTTAAGCTACACCTTC. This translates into CASSAMDRDALSYTF.

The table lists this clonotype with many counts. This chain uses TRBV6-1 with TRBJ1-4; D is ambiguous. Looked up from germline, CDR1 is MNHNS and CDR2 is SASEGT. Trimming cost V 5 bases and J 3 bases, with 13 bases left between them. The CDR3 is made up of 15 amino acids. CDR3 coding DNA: TGTGCCAGCAGTCGCCGGCCCCTCGCTAATGAAAAACTGTTTTTT. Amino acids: CASSRRPLANEKLFF.

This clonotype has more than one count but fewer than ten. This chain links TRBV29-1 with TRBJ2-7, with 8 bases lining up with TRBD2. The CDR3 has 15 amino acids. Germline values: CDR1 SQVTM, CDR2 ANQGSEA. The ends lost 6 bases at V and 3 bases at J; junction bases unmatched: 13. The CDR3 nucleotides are TGCAGCGTCCCGTCACTAGCGGAGGGATTCTACGAGCAGTACTTC. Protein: CSVPSLAEGFYEQYF.

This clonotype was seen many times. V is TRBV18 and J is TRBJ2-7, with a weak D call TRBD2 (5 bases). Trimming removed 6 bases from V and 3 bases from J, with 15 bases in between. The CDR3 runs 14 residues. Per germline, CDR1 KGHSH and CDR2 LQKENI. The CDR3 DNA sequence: TGTGCCAGCTCTAATCAGGCGGGCCACTACGAGCAGTACTTC. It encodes CASSNQAGHYEQYF.

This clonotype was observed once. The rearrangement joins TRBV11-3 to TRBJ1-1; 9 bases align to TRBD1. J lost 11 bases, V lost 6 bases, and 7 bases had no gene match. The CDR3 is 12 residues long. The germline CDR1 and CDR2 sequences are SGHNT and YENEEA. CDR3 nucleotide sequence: TGTGCCAGCAGTAATACAGGGGGCGTCGCTTTCTTT. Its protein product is CASSNTGGVAFF.

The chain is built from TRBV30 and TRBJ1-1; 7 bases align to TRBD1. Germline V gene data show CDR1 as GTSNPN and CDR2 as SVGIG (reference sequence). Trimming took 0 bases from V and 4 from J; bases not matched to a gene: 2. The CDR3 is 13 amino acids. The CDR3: CAWSVAGGTEAFF. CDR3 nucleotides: TGTGCCTGGAGTGTAGCAGGGGGCACTGAAGCTTTCTTT.

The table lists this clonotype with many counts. CDR3 nucleotides: TGTGCCAGCAGCCCTTCGAGGCCTGAAAAACTGTTTTTT. Its translation is CASSPSRPEKLFF. The V gene is TRBV12-3 or TRBV12-4, the J gene TRBJ1-4, with D unresolved. The length of the CDR3 is 13 residues. V dropped 6 bases and J dropped 7 bases, with 12 bases sitting between them.

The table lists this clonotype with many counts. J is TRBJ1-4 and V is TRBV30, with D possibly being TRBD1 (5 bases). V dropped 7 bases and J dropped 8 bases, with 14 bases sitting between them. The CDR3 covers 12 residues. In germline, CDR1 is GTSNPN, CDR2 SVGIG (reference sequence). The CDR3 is CAFAGLDEKLFF. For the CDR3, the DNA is TGTGCCTTCGCAGGGTTAGACGAAAAACTGTTTTTT.

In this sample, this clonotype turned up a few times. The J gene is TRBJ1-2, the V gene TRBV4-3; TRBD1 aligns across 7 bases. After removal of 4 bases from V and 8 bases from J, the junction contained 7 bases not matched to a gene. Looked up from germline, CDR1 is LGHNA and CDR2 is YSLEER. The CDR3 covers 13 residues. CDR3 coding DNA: TGCGCCAGCAGCCCCCGACAGGGTCTGGGCTACACCTTC. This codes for CASSPRQGLGYTF.

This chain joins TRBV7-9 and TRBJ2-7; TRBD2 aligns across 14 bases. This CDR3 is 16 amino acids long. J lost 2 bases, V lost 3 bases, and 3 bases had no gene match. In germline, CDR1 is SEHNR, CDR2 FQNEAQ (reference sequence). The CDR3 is CASSFGLAGGTYEQYF. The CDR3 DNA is TGTGCCAGCAGCTTTGGACTAGCGGGGGGCACCTACGAGCAGTACTTC.

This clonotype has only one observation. The CDR3 DNA reads as TGTGCCAGCACGAGGTTACAGGGGACCTCGTCCGAGCAGTACTTC. It is translated as CASTRLQGTSSEQYF. The chain employs TRBV6-1 and TRBJ2-7, with TRBD1 matching over 7 bases. Per the germline V gene, CDR1 is MNHNS and CDR2 is SASEGT. The CDR3 consists of 15 residues. V was clipped by 7 bases and J by 6 bases; unmatched bases: 15.

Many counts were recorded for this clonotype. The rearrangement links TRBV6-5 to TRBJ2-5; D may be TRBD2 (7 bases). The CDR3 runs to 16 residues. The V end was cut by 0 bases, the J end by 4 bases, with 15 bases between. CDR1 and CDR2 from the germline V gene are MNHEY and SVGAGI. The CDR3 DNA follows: TGTGCCAGCAGTTACTCAAGCCCTAGGGGGGGAGAGACCCAGTACTTC. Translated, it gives CASSYSSPRGGETQYF.

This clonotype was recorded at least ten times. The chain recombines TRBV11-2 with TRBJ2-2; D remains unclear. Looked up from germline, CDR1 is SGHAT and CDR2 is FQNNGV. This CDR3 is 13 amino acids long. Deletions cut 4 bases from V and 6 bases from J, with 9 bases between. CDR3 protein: CASSSRSAGELFF. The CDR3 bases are TGTGCCAGCAGCTCCAGGTCGGCCGGGGAGCTGTTTTTT.

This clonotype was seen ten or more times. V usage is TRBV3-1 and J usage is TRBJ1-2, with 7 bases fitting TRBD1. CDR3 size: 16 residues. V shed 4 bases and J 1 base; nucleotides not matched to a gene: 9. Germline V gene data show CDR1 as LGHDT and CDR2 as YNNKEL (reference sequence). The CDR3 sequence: CASSPDSDRHNYGYTF. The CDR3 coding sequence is TGTGCCAGCAGCCCTGACTCGGACAGGCATAACTATGGCTACACCTTC.